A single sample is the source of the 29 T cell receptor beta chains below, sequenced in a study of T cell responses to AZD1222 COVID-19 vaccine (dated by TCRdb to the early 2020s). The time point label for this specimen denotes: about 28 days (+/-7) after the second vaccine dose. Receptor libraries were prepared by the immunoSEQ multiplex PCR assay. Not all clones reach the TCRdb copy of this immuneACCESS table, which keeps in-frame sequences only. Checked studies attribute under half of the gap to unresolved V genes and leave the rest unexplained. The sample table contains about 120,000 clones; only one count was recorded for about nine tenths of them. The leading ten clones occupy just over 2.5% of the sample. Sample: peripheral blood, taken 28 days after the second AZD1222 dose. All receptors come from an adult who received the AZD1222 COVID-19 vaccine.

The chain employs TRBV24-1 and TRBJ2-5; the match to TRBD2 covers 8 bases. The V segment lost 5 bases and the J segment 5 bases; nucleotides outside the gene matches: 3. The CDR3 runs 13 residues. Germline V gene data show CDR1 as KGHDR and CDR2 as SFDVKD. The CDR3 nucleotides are TGTGCCACCAGTGTAGCGGGGAGGGAGACCCAGTACTTC. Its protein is CATSVAGRETQYF.

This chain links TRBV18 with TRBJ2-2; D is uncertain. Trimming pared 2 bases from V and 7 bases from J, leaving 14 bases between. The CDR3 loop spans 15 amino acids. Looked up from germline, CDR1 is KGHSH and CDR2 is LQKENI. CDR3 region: CASSPGSGLHGELFF. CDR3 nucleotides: TGTGCCAGCTCACCAGGGTCCGGCCTACACGGGGAGCTGTTTTTT.

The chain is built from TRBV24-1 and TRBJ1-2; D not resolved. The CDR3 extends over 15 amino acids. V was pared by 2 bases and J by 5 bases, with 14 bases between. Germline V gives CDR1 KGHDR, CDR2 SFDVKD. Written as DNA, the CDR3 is TGTGCCACCAGTGATTCGCAACCGGGGAAATATGGCTACACCTTC. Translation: CATSDSQPGKYGYTF.

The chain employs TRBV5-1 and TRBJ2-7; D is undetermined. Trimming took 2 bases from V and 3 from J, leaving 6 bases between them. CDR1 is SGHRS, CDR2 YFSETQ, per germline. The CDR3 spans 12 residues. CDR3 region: CASSFQGYEQYF. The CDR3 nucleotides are TGCGCCAGCAGCTTTCAAGGCTACGAGCAGTACTTC.

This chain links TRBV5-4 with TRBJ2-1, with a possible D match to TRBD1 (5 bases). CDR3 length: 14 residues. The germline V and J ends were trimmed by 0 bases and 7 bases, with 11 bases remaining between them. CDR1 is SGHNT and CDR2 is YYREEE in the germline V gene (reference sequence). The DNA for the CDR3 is TGTGCCAGCAGCTTGGGGGCCAGGGCGAATGAGCAGTTCTTC. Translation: CASSLGARANEQFF.

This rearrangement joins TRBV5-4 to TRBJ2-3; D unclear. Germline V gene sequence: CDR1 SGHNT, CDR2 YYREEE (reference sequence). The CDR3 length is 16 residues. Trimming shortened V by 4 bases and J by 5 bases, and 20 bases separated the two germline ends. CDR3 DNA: TGTGCCAGCAGCCCGGACCCGGGCCGGGTAAGAGATACGCAGTATTTT. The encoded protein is CASSPDPGRVRDTQYF. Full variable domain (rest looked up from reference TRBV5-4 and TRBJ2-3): ETGVTQSPTHLIKTRGQQVTLRCSSQSGHNTVSWYQQALGQGPQFIFQYYREEENGRGNFPPRFSGLQFPNYSSELNVNALELDDSALYLCASSPDPGRVRDTQYFGPGTRLTVL.

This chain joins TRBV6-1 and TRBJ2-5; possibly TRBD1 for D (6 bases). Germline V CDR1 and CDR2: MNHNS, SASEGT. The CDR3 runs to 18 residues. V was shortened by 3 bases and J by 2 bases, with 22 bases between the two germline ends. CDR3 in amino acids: CASSDRTPGHANQETQYF. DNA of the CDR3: TGTGCCAGCAGTGACCGGACCCCGGGACATGCAAATCAAGAGACCCAGTACTTC.

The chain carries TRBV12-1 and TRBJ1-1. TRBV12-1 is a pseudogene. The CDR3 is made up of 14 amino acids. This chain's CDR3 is CASSFREKNTEAFF. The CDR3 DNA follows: TGTGCCAGCAGCTTTAGGGAGAAGAACACTGAAGCTTTCTTT.

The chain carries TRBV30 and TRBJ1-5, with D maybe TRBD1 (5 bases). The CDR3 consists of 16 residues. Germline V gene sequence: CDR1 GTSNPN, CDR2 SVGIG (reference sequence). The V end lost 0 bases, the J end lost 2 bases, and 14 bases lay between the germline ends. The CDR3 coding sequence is TGTGCCTGGAGTGTTCCCATCAGGGATGGCAATCAGCCCCAGCATTTT. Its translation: CAWSVPIRDGNQPQHF.

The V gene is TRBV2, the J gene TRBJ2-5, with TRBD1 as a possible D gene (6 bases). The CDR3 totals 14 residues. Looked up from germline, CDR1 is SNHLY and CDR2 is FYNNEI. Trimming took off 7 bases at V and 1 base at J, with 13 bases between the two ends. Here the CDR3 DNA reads TGTGCCAGCAACTCCGGGACACTCCAAGAGACCCAGTACTTC. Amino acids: CASNSGTLQETQYF.

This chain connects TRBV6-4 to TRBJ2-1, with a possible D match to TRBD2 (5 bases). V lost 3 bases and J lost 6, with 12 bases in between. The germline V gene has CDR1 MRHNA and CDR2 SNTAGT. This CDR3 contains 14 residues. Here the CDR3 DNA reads TGTGCCAGCAGTGAAAGTTGGACTTCCAATGAGCAGTTCTTC. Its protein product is CASSESWTSNEQFF.

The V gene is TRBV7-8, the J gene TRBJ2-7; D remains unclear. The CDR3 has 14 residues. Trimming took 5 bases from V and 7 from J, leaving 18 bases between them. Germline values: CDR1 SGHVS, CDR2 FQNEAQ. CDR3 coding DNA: TGTGCCAGCAGCCCCCTGACGGGCCCGGCGGAGCAGTACTTC. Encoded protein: CASSPLTGPAEQYF.

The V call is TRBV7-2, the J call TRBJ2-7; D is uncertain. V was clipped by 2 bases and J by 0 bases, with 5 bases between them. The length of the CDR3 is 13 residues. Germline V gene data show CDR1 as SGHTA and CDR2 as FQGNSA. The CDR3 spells CASSLQRSYEQYF. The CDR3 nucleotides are TGTGCCAGCAGCTTACAGCGCTCCTACGAGCAGTACTTC.

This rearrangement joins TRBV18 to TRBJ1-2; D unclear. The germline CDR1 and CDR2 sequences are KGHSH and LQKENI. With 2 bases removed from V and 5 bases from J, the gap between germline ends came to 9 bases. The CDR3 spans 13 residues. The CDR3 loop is CASSPGDGYGYTF. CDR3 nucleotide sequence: TGTGCCAGCTCACCAGGGGATGGGTATGGCTACACCTTC. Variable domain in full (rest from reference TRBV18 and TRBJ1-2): NAGVMQNPRHLVRRRGQEARLRCSPMKGHSHVYWYRQLPEEGLKFMVYLQKENIIDESGMPKERFSAEFPKEGPSILRIQQVVRGDSAAYFCASSPGDGYGYTFGSGTRLTVV.

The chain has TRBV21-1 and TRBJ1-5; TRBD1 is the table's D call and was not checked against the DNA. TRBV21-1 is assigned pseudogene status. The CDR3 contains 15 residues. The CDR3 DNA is TGTGCCAGCAGCAAAGTGCTCACAGAGAATCAGCCCCAGCATTTT. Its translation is CASSKVLTENQPQHF.

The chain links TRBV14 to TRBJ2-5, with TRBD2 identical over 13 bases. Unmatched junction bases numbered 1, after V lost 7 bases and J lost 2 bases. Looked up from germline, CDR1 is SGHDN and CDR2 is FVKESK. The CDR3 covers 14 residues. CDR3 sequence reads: CASKGLAGQETQYF. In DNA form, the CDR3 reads TGTGCCAGCAAGGGACTAGCGGGGCAAGAGACCCAGTACTTC.

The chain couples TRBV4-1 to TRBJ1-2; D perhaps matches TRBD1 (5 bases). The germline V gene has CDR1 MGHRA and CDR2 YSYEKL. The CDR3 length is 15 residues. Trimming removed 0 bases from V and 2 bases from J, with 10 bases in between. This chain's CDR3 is CASSQEEGPNYGYTF. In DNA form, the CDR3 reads TGCGCCAGCAGCCAAGAGGAGGGGCCGAACTATGGCTACACCTTC.

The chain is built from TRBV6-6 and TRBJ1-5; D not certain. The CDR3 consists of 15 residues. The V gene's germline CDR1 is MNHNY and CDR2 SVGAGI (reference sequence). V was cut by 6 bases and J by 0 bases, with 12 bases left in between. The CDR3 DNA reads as TGTGCCAGCAGCGGACCCCCCTATAGCAATCAGCCCCAGCATTTT. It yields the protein CASSGPPYSNQPQHF.

The CDR3 here is CASSQGLGEKLFF. In DNA, the CDR3 is TGTGCCAGCAGCCAAGGGCTGGGGGAAAAACTGTTTTTT. This chain joins TRBV3-1 (or the pseudogene TRBV3-2) and TRBJ1-4; D is unclear. Germline CDR1 is LGHDT and CDR2 is YNNKEL (reference sequence). V gave up 1 base and J gave up 8 bases, with 8 bases separating them. This CDR3 is 13 amino acids long.

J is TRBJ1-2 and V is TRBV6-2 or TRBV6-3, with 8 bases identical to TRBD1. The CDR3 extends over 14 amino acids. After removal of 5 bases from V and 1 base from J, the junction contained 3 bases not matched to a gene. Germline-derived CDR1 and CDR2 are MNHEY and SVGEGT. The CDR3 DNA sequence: TGTGCCAGCAGTATGACAGGGGTTAACTATGGCTACACCTTC. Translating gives CASSMTGVNYGYTF.

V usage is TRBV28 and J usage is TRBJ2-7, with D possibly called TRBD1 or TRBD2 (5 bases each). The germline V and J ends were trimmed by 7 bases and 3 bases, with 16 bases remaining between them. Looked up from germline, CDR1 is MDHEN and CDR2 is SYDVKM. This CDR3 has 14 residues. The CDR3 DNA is TGTGCCAGCACACCAGGGTGGGAGTACTACGAGCAGTACTTC. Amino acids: CASTPGWEYYEQYF.

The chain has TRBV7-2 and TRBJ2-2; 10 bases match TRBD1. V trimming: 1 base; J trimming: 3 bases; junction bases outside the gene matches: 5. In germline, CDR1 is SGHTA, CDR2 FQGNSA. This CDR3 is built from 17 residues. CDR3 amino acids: CASSLDGTGVDTGELFF. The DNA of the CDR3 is TGTGCCAGCAGCTTAGATGGGACAGGGGTGGACACCGGGGAGCTGTTTTTT.

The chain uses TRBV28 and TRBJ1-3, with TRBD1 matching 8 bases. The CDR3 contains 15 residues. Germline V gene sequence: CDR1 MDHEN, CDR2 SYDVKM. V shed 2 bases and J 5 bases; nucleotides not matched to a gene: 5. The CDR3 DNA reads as TGTGCCAGCAGTTTAGCCCGGACAGGGCGAAACACCATATATTTT. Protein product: CASSLARTGRNTIYF.

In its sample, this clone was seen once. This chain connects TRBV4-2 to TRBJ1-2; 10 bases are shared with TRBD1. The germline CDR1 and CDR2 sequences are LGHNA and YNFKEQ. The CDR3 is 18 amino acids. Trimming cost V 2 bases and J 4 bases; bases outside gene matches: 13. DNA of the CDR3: TGTGCCAGCAGCCAAATCGAGACAGGGGGCTATGTGGGCTATGGCTACACCTTC. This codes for CASSQIETGGYVGYGYTF.

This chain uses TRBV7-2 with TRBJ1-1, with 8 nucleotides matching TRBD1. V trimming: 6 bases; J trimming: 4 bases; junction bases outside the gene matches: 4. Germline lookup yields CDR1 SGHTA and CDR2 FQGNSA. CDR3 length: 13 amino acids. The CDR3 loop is CASRATGGTEAFF. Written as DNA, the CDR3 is TGTGCCAGCAGAGCAACAGGGGGCACTGAAGCTTTCTTT.

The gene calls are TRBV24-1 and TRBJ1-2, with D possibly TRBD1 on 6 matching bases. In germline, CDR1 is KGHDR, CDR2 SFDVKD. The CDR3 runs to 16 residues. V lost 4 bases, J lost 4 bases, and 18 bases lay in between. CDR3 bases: TGTGCCACCAGTGACCCCGCCGGGGGCGGTGGCTATGGCTACACCTTC. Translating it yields CATSDPAGGGGYGYTF.

The CDR3 reads CSVLETSGNTIYF. For the CDR3, the DNA is TGCAGCGTCCTTGAGACCTCTGGAAACACCATATATTTT. J is TRBJ1-3 and V is TRBV29-1, with D unresolved. Trimming removed 6 bases from V and 0 bases from J, with 9 bases in between. Germline assignment: CDR1 SQVTM and CDR2 ANQGSEA. The CDR3 has 13 residues.

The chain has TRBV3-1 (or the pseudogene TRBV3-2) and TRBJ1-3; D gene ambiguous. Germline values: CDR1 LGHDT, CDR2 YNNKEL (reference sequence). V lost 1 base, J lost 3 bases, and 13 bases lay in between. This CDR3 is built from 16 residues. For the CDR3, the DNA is TGTGCCAGCAGCCAAGGTGGCCGAAGAGGTGGAAACACCATATATTTT. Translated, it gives CASSQGGRRGGNTIYF.

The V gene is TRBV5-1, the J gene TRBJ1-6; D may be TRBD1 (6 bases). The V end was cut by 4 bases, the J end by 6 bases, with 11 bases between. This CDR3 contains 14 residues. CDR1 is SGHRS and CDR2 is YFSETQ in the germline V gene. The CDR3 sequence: CASSVGQPNSPLHF. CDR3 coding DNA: TGCGCCAGCAGCGTAGGACAGCCTAATTCACCCCTCCACTTT.